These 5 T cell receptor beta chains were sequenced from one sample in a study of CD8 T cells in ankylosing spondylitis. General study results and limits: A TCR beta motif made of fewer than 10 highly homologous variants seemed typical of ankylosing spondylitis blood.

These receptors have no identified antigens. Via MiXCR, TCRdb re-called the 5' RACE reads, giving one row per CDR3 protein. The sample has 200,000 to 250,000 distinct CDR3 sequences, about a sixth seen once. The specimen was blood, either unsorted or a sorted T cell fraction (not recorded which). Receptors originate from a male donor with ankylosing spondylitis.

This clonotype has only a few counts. CDR3 region: CSARRLAGAYEQYF. The CDR3 DNA reads TGCAGTGCTCGACGACTAGCGGGAGCCTACGAGCAGTACTTC. The gene calls are TRBV20-1 and TRBJ2-7; 12 bases are a match to TRBD2. The CDR3 is made up of 14 amino acids. With V trimmed by 5 bases and J by 2 bases, 4 bases remained unmatched. Germline V gives CDR1 DFQATT, CDR2 SNEGSKA (reference sequence).

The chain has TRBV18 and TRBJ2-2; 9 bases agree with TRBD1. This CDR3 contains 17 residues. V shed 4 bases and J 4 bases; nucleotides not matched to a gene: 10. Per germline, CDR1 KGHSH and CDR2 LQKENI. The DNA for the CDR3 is TGTGCCAGCTCACGACCGCAGGGGACAGGGATCACCGGGGAGCTGTTTTTT. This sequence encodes CASSRPQGTGITGELFF.

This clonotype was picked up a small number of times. The CDR3 DNA sequence: TGTGCCTGGAGTATCCGGACAGGGCGCACCGGGGAGCTGTTTTTT. Residues: CAWSIRTGRTGELFF. V usage is TRBV30 and J usage is TRBJ2-2; the match to TRBD1 covers 8 bases. Looked up from germline, CDR1 is GTSNPN and CDR2 is SVGIG (reference sequence). The trim removed 2 bases at V and 4 bases at J, leaving 6 bases unmatched. This CDR3 spans 15 amino acids.

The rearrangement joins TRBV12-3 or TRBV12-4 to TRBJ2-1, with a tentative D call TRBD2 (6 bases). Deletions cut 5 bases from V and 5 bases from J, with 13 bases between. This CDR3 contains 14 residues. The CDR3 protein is CASSPPGLHNEQFF. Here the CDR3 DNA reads TGTGCCAGCAGTCCCCCGGGACTCCACAATGAGCAGTTCTTC.

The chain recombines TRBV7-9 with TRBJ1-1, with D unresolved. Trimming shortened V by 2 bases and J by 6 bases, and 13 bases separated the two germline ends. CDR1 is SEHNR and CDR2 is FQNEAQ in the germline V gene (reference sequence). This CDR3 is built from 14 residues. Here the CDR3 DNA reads TGTGCCAGCAGCTTACAATCTGGGCTTTCTGAAGCTTTCTTT. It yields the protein CASSLQSGLSEAFF.